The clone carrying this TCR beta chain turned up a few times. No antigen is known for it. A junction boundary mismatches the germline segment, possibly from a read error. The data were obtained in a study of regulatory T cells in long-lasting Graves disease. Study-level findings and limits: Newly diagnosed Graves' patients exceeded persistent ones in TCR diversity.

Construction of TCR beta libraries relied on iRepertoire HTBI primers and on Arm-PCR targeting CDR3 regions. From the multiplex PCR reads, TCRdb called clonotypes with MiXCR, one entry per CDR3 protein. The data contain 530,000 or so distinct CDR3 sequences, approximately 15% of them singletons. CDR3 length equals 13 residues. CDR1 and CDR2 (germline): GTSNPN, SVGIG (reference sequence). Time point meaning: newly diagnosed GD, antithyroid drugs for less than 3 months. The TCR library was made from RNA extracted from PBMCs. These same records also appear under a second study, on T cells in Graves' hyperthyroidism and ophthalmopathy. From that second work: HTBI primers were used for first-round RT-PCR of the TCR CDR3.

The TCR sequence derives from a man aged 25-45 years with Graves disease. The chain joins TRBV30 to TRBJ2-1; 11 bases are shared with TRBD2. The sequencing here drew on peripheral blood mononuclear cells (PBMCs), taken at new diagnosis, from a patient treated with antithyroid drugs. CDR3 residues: CAWSESSSGRRRF. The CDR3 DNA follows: TGTGCCTGGAGCGAATCGTCTAGCGGGAGGCGGAGGTTC.